This T cell receptor (beta chain) was observed in a study of immune heterogeneity within non-small cell lung tumors. Study as a whole: There were a handful of squamous cell carcinomas, about ten non-squamous carcinomas and 1 tumor not otherwise specified. Study conclusions and caveats: Comparison across individual patients showed largely distinct high-frequency T-cell receptor beta clonotypes. Tumor sites in a patient shared identical dominant CDR3 beta clonotypes and also carried site-unique high-frequency clones.

Genomic DNA from bulk tumor acted as the template, and around 0.55 ug was loaded per sample. Primary tumors were biopsied several times each, far apart, intraoperatively. Patients had untreated, newly diagnosed non-small cell lung cancer and underwent curative surgery. It was newly diagnosed non-small cell lung cancer patients having surgery with curative intent who served as donors. Of note for this clonotype: What it binds is not known.

TCR beta CDR3 was amplified by multiplex PCR using 32 V and 13 J primers. One entry per CDR3 protein results from TCRdb running MiXCR on the multiplex PCR reads. Altogether about 4,700 distinct CDR3 sequences are present, 20% to 25% being singletons, with the ten largest covering 11%. This clonotype originated in a man in his sixties with non-small cell lung cancer. The sequenced material came from lung tumor tissue.

CDR3 region: CASSQRTSGRKSNEQFF. CDR3 nucleotide sequence: TGTGCCAGCAGTCAACGGACTAGCGGGAGGAAGAGCAATGAGCAGTTCTTC. V and J are TRBV12-3 or TRBV12-4 and TRBJ2-1, with 14 positions matching TRBD2. This CDR3 region has 17 residues. V was clipped by 5 bases and J by 6 bases; unmatched bases: 9.